This T cell receptor (beta chain) emerged from a study of blood T cell repertoires in COVID-19. This CDR3 has 16 amino acids. Germline CDR1 SGHVS, CDR2 FQNEAQ. Germline trimming cut 3 bases from V and 3 bases from J; bases unmatched to any gene: 7. Per the study methods: Estimation of nucleated cell counts was performed using reference gene primer amplification. Sequencing used immunoSEQ multiplex PCR; TCRdb keeps in-frame clones, though not all of them. D and trimming were read from the DNA, whereas the V and J calls and clone size are those reported in that table. This table has roughly 300,000 clones, about 88% appearing once.

The sequence was collected from a woman in her thirties who had recovered from COVID-19. The material sequenced was PBMCs or T cells enriched from blood (not recorded which). The chain carries TRBV7-8 and TRBJ2-3, with 9 nucleotides matching TRBD2. The CDR3 DNA sequence: TGTGCCAGCAGCTTGGAGAGCGGGGGGTCAACAGATACGCAGTATTTT. Translating gives CASSLESGGSTDTQYF.